These 25 T cell receptor beta chains were all obtained from the same sample, sequenced in a study of cytomegalovirus exposure and HLA in healthy donors. Profiled with immunoSEQ multiplex PCR; TCRdb holds only in-frame clones, not every one. This repertoire shows approximately 260,000 clones, around 85% found once; its top ten account for roughly 1.2%. Input material: PBMCs. These receptor sequences come from a woman aged 25-40 years in good health and CMV-seropositive.

This clone was counted between two and nine times. The chain joins TRBV6-6 to TRBJ2-7; 7 bases align to TRBD2. The CDR3 is made up of 14 amino acids. Germline assignment: CDR1 MNHNY and CDR2 SVGAGI (reference sequence). V dropped 2 bases and J dropped 4; count of bases not matched to a gene: 5. The chain's CDR3 is CASSYGGDLYEQYF. The CDR3 coding sequence is TGTGCCAGCAGTTACGGGGGGGATCTATACGAGCAGTACTTC.

V and J are TRBV7-2 and TRBJ2-7; tentative D call: TRBD2 (5 bases). V was shortened by 4 bases and J by 2 bases, with 21 bases between the two germline ends. This CDR3 has 17 amino acids. Per the germline V gene, CDR1 is SGHTA and CDR2 is FQGNSA. The CDR3 DNA reads TGTGCCAGCAGCTCCTCATTTAGGTGGGAGTCCACCTACGAGCAGTACTTC. Amino acids: CASSSSFRWESTYEQYF.

The V and J genes are TRBV19 and TRBJ1-2; 7 bases align to TRBD1. In germline, CDR1 is LNHDA, CDR2 SQIVND (reference sequence). This CDR3 comprises 12 residues. V shed 7 bases, J shed 7 bases, and the junction held 6 bases outside the gene matches. This CDR3 is CASTTGKSGYTF. The CDR3 DNA reads as TGTGCCAGTACGACAGGGAAGTCTGGCTACACCTTC.

The chain links TRBV6-1 to TRBJ1-5; TRBD1 might be the D (5 bases). The CDR3 length is 13 residues. V was trimmed by 3 bases and J by 7 bases, leaving 10 bases between them. The germline CDR1 and CDR2 sequences are MNHNS and SASEGT. The DNA for the CDR3 is TGTGCCAGCAGTGATCCGACAGTCCAGCCCCAGCATTTT. Translating gives CASSDPTVQPQHF.

This chain connects TRBV11-2 to TRBJ2-3, with 9 positions matching TRBD1. J gave up 2 bases and V 5 bases, and 11 bases lay outside the gene matches. The CDR3 contains 17 residues. Germline CDR1 is SGHAT and CDR2 is FQNNGV. CDR3 loop: CASSLGGGTGITDTQYF. For the CDR3, the DNA is TGTGCCAGCAGCCTAGGGGGCGGGACAGGGATCACAGATACGCAGTATTTT.

This clone was picked up a small number of times. This sequence joins TRBV25-1 and TRBJ1-2, with D perhaps TRBD1 (5 bases). CDR3 length equals 13 residues. CDR1 and CDR2 (germline): MGHDK, SYGVNS. V was cut by 0 bases and J by 5 bases, with 7 bases left in between. DNA for the CDR3: TGTGCCAGCAGTGAATATCCAGGGTATGGCTACACCTTC. This gives the protein CASSEYPGYGYTF.

This rearrangement joins TRBV19 to TRBJ2-1, with 10 bases fitting TRBD2. CDR3 size: 15 residues. CDR1 is LNHDA, CDR2 SQIVND, per germline (reference sequence). V was clipped by 6 bases and J by 8 bases; unmatched bases: 10. Here the CDR3 reads CASSRLAGDVDEQFF. The DNA of the CDR3 is TGTGCCAGTAGCCGGCTAGCGGGAGACGTCGATGAGCAGTTCTTC.

The V gene is TRBV19, the J gene TRBJ2-2, with TRBD2 identical over 9 bases. Trimming at V came to 3 bases and at J to 5 bases, leaving 4 bases not matched to a gene. Per the germline V gene, CDR1 is LNHDA and CDR2 is SQIVND (reference sequence). There are 15 residues in the CDR3. The chain's CDR3 is CASSISGSTTGELFF. Written as DNA, the CDR3 is TGTGCCAGTAGTATTAGCGGGAGCACGACCGGGGAGCTGTTTTTT.

CDR3 sequence reads: CASSPMGVQFF. The CDR3, as DNA: TGTGCCAGCAGCCCAATGGGAGTGCAGTTCTTC. The chain links TRBV7-8 to TRBJ2-1; D is perhaps TRBD2 (5 bases). The CDR3 consists of 11 residues. Germline V gene sequence: CDR1 SGHVS, CDR2 FQNEAQ. V lost 5 bases to trimming and J lost 12 bases, with 11 bases between them. Complete variable domain (other parts from reference TRBV7-8 and TRBJ2-1): GAGVSQSPRYKVAKRGQDVALRCDPISGHVSLFWYQQALGQGPEFLTYFQNEAQLDKSGLPSDRFFAERPEGSVSTLKIQRTQQEDSAVYLCASSPMGVQFFGPGTRLTVL.

The rearrangement uses TRBV5-1 and TRBJ2-1; a weak D match, TRBD1 (6 bases). CDR1 is SGHRS, CDR2 YFSETQ, per germline. The CDR3 length is 11 residues. V lost 4 bases, J lost 11 bases, and 10 bases lay in between. CDR3 DNA sequence: TGCGCCAGCAGCGGACAGACCCAGCAGTTCTTC. Translated: CASSGQTQQFF.

V gene TRBV5-1 combines with J gene TRBJ2-3; D ambiguous. Trimming removed 3 bases from V and 1 base from J, with 12 bases in between. CDR3 length: 15 amino acids. The germline gives CDR1 SGHRS, CDR2 YFSETQ. In DNA, the CDR3 is TGCGCCAGCAGCTCCACCGCTCTAGGCACAGATACGCAGTATTTT. It is translated as CASSSTALGTDTQYF.

This chain joins TRBV19 and TRBJ2-1, with D uncertain. V gave up 6 bases and J gave up 6 bases, with 18 bases separating them. The V gene's germline CDR1 is LNHDA and CDR2 SQIVND (reference sequence). CDR3 length: 15 amino acids. CDR3 protein: CASSPWRFGSNEQFF. In DNA form, the CDR3 reads TGTGCCAGTAGCCCCTGGCGGTTCGGGTCCAATGAGCAGTTCTTC.

There are a few counts of this clone. The rearrangement joins TRBV27 to TRBJ2-2, with a weak D call TRBD1 (6 bases). The V end lost 3 bases, the J end lost 0 bases, and 11 bases lay between the germline ends. CDR1 and CDR2 (germline): MNHEY, SMNVEV (reference sequence). This CDR3 is built from 16 residues. The CDR3 sequence: CASSFRAGANTGELFF. CDR3 DNA sequence: TGTGCCAGCAGTTTTCGGGCAGGGGCGAACACCGGGGAGCTGTTTTTT.

This clone was counted between two and nine times. CDR3 sequence: CASRGIGQELFF. CDR3 DNA: TGTGCCAGCAGGGGCATCGGCCAGGAGCTGTTTTTT. The chain joins TRBV5-4 to TRBJ2-2; D ambiguous. The CDR3 consists of 12 residues. Germline V gene lookup returns CDR1 SGHNT and CDR2 YYREEE (reference sequence). Trimming pared 5 bases from V and 10 bases from J, leaving 12 bases between.

This clone was counted once. The genes are TRBV6-5 and TRBJ2-2; TRBD2 is a possible D gene (6 bases). The CDR3 loop spans 15 amino acids. V was cut by 8 bases and J by 3 bases, with 16 bases left in between. In germline, CDR1 is MNHEY, CDR2 SVGAGI. CDR3 in amino acids: CASSDFRDYTGELFF. CDR3 nucleotides: TGTGCCAGCTCCGATTTCCGGGACTACACCGGGGAGCTGTTTTTT.

The chain combines TRBV27 with TRBJ2-7; TRBD1 aligns across 7 bases. In germline, CDR1 is MNHEY, CDR2 SMNVEV (reference sequence). The CDR3 is made up of 15 amino acids. The trim removed 7 bases at V and 3 bases at J, leaving 12 bases unmatched. CDR3 region: CASTTVGQVGYEQYF. CDR3 sequence (DNA): TGTGCCAGCACCACTGTCGGACAGGTGGGCTACGAGCAGTACTTC.

The chain links TRBV10-1 to TRBJ2-7, with TRBD1 matching 8 bases. The junction had 5 bases not matched to a gene; V was cut back by 2 bases and J by 5 bases. Germline CDR1 WNHNN, CDR2 SYGVQD (reference sequence). This CDR3 comprises 14 residues. CDR3 DNA: TGCGCCAGCAGTGAGCGGCAGGGGGCAAACGAGCAGTACTTC. It specifies CASSERQGANEQYF.

The chain combines TRBV9 with TRBJ1-1, with 7 nucleotides matching TRBD1. V lost 2 bases to trimming and J lost 5 bases; unmatched junction nucleotides: 6. This CDR3 is built from 14 residues. Looked up from germline, CDR1 is SGDLS and CDR2 is YYNGEE. The CDR3 region is CASSVLGGKTEAFF. The CDR3 DNA reads as TGTGCCAGCAGCGTTCTAGGGGGCAAAACTGAAGCTTTCTTT.

A single count supports this clone. This chain connects TRBV5-1 to TRBJ1-3, with D perhaps TRBD1 (6 bases). CDR3 size: 16 residues. The germline V and J ends were trimmed by 4 bases and 0 bases, with 14 bases remaining between them. The germline gives CDR1 SGHRS, CDR2 YFSETQ. The CDR3 DNA reads TGCGCCAGCAGCCTCGGACAGTTCCTCTCTGGAAACACCATATATTTT. Translating gives CASSLGQFLSGNTIYF.

J is TRBJ2-2 and V is TRBV5-6; 10 nucleotides line up with TRBD2. Germline trimming cut 4 bases from V and 6 bases from J; bases unmatched to any gene: 9. There are 16 residues in the CDR3. The germline V gene encodes CDR1 SGHDT and CDR2 YYEEEE. DNA of the CDR3: TGTGCCAGCAGCGTCGCACTAGCGGGATGGGCCGGGGAGCTGTTTTTT. Protein sequence: CASSVALAGWAGELFF.

This CDR3 is CASSGDRANQPQHF. DNA of the CDR3: TGTGCCAGCAGCGGGGACAGGGCCAATCAGCCCCAGCATTTT. This chain joins TRBV7-9 and TRBJ1-5, with 9 bases that match TRBD1. This CDR3 has 14 amino acids. Germline CDR1 SEHNR, CDR2 FQNEAQ (reference sequence). The V segment lost 5 bases and the J segment 3 bases; nucleotides outside the gene matches: 2.

The gene calls are TRBV5-1 and TRBJ1-1, with a tentative D call TRBD1 (6 bases). CDR1 is SGHRS, CDR2 YFSETQ, per germline. The CDR3 runs 16 residues. Trimming pared 0 bases from V and 2 bases from J, leaving 14 bases between. The CDR3 DNA sequence: TGCGCCAGCAGCTTGGAGGTCAACAGGGCTAACACTGAAGCTTTCTTT. It is translated as CASSLEVNRANTEAFF.

The chain has TRBV15 and TRBJ2-7; a possible D gene is TRBD2 (5 bases). CDR3 length: 16 amino acids. Looked up from germline, CDR1 is LNHNV and CDR2 is YYDKDF (reference sequence). Trimming cost V 0 bases and J 2 bases, with 14 bases left between them. CDR3: CATSRDKFGETYEQYF. The CDR3 region has the DNA TGTGCCACCAGCAGAGATAAATTCGGGGAAACCTACGAGCAGTACTTC.

This sequence joins TRBV4-1 and TRBJ1-2, with D unresolved. Trimming cost V 1 base and J 2 bases, with 5 bases left between them. This CDR3 contains 13 residues. CDR1 is MGHRA and CDR2 is YSYEKL in the germline V gene. CDR3 nucleotides: TGCGCCAGCAGCCAAGCCCAGAACTATGGCTACACCTTC. This sequence encodes CASSQAQNYGYTF.

The rearrangement links TRBV6-5 to TRBJ1-2, with TRBD1 as a possible D gene (5 bases). The CDR3 runs to 13 residues. Trimming took 6 bases from V and 5 from J, leaving 13 bases between them. Germline V gene data show CDR1 as MNHEY and CDR2 as SVGAGI. The CDR3 DNA follows: TGTGCCAGCAGCCGGGGGACGTTGTATGGCTACACCTTC. This gives the protein CASSRGTLYGYTF.